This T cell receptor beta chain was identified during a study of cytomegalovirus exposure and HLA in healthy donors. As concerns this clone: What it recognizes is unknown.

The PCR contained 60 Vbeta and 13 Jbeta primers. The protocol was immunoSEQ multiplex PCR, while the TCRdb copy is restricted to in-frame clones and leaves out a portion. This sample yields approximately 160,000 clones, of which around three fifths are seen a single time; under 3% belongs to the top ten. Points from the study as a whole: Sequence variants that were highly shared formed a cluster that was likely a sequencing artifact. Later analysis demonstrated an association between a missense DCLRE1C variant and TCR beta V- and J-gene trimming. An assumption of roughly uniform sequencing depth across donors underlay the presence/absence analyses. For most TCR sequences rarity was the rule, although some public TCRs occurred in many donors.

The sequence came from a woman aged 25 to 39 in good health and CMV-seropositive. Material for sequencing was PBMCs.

This chain's CDR3 is CASQPWRGPEKLFF. DNA for the CDR3: TGTGCCAGCCAACCGTGGAGGGGTCCGGAAAAACTGTTTTTT. The chain has TRBV6-5 and TRBJ1-4; D perhaps matches TRBD1 (5 bases). From germline, CDR1 is MNHEY and CDR2 SVGAGI. Trimming took 8 bases from V and 8 from J, leaving 18 bases between them. The CDR3 length is 14 residues.